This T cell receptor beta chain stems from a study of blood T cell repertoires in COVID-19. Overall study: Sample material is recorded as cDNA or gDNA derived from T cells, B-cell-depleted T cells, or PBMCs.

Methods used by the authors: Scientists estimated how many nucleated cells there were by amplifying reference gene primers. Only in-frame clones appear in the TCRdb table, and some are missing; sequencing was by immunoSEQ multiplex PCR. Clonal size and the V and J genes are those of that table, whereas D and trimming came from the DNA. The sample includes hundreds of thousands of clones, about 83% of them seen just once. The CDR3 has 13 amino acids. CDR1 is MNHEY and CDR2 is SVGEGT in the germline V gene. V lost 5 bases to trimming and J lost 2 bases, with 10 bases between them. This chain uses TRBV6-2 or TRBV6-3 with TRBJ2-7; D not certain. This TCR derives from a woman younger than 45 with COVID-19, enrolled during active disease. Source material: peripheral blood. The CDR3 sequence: CASSPTDTYEQYF. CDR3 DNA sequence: TGTGCCAGCAGTCCGACTGATACCTACGAGCAGTACTTC.